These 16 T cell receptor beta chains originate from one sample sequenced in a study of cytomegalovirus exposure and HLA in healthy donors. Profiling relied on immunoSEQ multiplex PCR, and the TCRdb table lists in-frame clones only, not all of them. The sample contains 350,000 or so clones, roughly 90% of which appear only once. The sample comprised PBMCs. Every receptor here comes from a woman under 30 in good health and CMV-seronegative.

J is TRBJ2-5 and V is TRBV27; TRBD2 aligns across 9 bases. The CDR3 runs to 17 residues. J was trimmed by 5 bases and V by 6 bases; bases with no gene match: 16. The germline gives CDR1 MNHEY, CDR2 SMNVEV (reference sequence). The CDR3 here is CASSWTALAGMRETQYF. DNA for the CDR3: TGTGCCAGCAGCTGGACCGCTCTAGCGGGAATGCGGGAGACCCAGTACTTC.

For the CDR3, the DNA is TGTGCCAGCAGTTTATGGTCTAGCGGGAGCTCCTACAATGAGCAGTTCTTC. Its protein product is CASSLWSSGSSYNEQFF. The chain joins TRBV27 to TRBJ2-1; 10 bases are a match to TRBD2. The V and J ends lost 1 base and 0 bases, in that order; junction bases with no gene match: 3. Germline-derived CDR1 and CDR2 are MNHEY and SMNVEV (reference sequence). CDR3 length equals 17 residues.

The CDR3 nucleotides read TGTGCCAGCAGCCAAGATTGGGCAGGGGATTTGAACTATGGCTACACCTTC. Protein product: CASSQDWAGDLNYGYTF. V usage is TRBV4-2 and J usage is TRBJ1-2; D is perhaps TRBD1 (6 bases). This CDR3 region has 17 residues. The V and J ends lost 0 bases and 2 bases respectively, with 16 bases between them. Germline CDR1 and CDR2: LGHNA and YNFKEQ.

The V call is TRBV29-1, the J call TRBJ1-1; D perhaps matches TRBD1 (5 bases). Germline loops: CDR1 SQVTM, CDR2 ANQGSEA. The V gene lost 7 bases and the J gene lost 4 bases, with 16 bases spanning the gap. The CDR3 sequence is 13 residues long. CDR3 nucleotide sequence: TGCAGCGGGAGGGCAGGGTGGGGCACTGAAGCTTTCTTT. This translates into CSGRAGWGTEAFF.

The CDR3 bases are TGTGCCAGCAGTCCCAGGTTCCTCCTCTATGGCTACACCTTC. Its translation is CASSPRFLLYGYTF. The rearrangement uses TRBV6-5 and TRBJ1-2; the D is unclear. This CDR3 contains 14 residues. Germline assignment: CDR1 MNHEY and CDR2 SVGAGI. V gave up 5 bases and J gave up 4 bases, with 14 bases separating them.

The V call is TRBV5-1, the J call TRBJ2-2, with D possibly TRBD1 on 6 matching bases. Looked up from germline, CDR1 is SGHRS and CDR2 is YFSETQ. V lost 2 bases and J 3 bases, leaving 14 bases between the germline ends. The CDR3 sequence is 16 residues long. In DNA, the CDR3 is TGCGCCAGCAGCTTACTCCGGGACACACACACCGGGGAGCTGTTTTTT. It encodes CASSLLRDTHTGELFF.

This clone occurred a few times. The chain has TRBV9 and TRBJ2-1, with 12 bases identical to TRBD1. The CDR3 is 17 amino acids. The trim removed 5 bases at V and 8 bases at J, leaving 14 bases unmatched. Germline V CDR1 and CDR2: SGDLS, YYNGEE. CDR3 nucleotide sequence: TGTGCCAGCAGTGGGAGGGGACAGGGGGCCCCTAAGCATGAGCAGTTCTTC. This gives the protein CASSGRGQGAPKHEQFF.

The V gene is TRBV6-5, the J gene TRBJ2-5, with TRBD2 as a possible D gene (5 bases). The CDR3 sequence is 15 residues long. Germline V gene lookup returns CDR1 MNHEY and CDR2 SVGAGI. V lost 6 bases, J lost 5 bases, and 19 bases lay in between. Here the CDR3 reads CASSRKLGVSETQYF. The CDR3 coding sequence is TGTGCCAGCAGCCGTAAACTAGGAGTGTCGGAGACCCAGTACTTC.

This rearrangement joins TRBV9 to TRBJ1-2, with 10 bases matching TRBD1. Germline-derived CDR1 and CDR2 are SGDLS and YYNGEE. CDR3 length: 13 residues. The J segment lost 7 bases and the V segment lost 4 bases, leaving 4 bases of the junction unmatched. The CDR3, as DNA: TGTGCCAGCAGCCAAGGACAGGGGGTTGGCTACACCTTC. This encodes CASSQGQGVGYTF.

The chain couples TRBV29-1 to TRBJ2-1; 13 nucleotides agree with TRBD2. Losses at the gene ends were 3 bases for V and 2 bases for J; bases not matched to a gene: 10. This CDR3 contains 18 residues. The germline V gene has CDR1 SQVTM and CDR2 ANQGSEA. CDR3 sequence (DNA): TGCAGCGTTGATACCCTACCGGGACTAGCGGGAACCTACAATGAGCAGTTCTTC. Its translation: CSVDTLPGLAGTYNEQFF.

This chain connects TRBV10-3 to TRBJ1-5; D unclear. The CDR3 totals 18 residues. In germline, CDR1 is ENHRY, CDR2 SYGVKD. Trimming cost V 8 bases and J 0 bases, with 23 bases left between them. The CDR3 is CAIRSRRPRRSSNQPQHF. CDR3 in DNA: TGTGCCATCCGGTCACGGAGGCCCCGAAGGTCTAGCAATCAGCCCCAGCATTTT.

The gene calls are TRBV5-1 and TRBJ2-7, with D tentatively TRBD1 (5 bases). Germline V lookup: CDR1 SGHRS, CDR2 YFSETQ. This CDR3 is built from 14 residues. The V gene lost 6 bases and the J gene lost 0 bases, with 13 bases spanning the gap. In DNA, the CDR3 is TGCGCCAGCAACATAGGAGACAGCTCCTACGAGCAGTACTTC. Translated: CASNIGDSSYEQYF.

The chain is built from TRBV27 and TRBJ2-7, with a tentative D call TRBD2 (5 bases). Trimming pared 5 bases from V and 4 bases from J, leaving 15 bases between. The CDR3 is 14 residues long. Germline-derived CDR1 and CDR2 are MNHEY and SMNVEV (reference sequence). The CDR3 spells CASSVRDPGYEQYF. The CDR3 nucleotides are TGTGCCAGCAGTGTCCGGGATCCCGGTTACGAGCAGTACTTC.

DNA for the CDR3: TGTGCCAGCGCCCGGGAGGGGTCCGGTGAGCAGTTCTTC. This encodes CASAREGSGEQFF. The chain employs TRBV2 and TRBJ2-1, with 8 bases identical to TRBD2. The CDR3 spans 13 residues. Germline V lookup: CDR1 SNHLY, CDR2 FYNNEI. V gave up 8 bases and J gave up 9 bases; unmatched junction bases: 9.

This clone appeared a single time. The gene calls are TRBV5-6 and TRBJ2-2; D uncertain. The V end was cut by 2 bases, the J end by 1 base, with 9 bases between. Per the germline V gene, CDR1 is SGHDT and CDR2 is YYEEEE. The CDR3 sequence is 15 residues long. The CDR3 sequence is CASSFDRRNTGELFF. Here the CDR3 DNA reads TGTGCCAGCAGCTTTGACCGGAGGAACACCGGGGAGCTGTTTTTT. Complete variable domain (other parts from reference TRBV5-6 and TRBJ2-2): DAGVTQSPTHLIKTRGQQVTLRCSPKSGHDTVSWYQQALGQGPQFIFQYYEEEERQRGNFPDRFSGHQFPNYSSELNVNALLLGDSALYLCASSFDRRNTGELFFGEGSRLTVL.

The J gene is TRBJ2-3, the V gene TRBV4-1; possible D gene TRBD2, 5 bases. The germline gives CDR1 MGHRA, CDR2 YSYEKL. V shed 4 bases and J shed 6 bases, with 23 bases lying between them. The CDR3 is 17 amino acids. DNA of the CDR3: TGCGCCAGCAGCCGAGGAGGAGTGGCCGTTTTGGGGGATACGCAGTATTTT. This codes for CASSRGGVAVLGDTQYF.